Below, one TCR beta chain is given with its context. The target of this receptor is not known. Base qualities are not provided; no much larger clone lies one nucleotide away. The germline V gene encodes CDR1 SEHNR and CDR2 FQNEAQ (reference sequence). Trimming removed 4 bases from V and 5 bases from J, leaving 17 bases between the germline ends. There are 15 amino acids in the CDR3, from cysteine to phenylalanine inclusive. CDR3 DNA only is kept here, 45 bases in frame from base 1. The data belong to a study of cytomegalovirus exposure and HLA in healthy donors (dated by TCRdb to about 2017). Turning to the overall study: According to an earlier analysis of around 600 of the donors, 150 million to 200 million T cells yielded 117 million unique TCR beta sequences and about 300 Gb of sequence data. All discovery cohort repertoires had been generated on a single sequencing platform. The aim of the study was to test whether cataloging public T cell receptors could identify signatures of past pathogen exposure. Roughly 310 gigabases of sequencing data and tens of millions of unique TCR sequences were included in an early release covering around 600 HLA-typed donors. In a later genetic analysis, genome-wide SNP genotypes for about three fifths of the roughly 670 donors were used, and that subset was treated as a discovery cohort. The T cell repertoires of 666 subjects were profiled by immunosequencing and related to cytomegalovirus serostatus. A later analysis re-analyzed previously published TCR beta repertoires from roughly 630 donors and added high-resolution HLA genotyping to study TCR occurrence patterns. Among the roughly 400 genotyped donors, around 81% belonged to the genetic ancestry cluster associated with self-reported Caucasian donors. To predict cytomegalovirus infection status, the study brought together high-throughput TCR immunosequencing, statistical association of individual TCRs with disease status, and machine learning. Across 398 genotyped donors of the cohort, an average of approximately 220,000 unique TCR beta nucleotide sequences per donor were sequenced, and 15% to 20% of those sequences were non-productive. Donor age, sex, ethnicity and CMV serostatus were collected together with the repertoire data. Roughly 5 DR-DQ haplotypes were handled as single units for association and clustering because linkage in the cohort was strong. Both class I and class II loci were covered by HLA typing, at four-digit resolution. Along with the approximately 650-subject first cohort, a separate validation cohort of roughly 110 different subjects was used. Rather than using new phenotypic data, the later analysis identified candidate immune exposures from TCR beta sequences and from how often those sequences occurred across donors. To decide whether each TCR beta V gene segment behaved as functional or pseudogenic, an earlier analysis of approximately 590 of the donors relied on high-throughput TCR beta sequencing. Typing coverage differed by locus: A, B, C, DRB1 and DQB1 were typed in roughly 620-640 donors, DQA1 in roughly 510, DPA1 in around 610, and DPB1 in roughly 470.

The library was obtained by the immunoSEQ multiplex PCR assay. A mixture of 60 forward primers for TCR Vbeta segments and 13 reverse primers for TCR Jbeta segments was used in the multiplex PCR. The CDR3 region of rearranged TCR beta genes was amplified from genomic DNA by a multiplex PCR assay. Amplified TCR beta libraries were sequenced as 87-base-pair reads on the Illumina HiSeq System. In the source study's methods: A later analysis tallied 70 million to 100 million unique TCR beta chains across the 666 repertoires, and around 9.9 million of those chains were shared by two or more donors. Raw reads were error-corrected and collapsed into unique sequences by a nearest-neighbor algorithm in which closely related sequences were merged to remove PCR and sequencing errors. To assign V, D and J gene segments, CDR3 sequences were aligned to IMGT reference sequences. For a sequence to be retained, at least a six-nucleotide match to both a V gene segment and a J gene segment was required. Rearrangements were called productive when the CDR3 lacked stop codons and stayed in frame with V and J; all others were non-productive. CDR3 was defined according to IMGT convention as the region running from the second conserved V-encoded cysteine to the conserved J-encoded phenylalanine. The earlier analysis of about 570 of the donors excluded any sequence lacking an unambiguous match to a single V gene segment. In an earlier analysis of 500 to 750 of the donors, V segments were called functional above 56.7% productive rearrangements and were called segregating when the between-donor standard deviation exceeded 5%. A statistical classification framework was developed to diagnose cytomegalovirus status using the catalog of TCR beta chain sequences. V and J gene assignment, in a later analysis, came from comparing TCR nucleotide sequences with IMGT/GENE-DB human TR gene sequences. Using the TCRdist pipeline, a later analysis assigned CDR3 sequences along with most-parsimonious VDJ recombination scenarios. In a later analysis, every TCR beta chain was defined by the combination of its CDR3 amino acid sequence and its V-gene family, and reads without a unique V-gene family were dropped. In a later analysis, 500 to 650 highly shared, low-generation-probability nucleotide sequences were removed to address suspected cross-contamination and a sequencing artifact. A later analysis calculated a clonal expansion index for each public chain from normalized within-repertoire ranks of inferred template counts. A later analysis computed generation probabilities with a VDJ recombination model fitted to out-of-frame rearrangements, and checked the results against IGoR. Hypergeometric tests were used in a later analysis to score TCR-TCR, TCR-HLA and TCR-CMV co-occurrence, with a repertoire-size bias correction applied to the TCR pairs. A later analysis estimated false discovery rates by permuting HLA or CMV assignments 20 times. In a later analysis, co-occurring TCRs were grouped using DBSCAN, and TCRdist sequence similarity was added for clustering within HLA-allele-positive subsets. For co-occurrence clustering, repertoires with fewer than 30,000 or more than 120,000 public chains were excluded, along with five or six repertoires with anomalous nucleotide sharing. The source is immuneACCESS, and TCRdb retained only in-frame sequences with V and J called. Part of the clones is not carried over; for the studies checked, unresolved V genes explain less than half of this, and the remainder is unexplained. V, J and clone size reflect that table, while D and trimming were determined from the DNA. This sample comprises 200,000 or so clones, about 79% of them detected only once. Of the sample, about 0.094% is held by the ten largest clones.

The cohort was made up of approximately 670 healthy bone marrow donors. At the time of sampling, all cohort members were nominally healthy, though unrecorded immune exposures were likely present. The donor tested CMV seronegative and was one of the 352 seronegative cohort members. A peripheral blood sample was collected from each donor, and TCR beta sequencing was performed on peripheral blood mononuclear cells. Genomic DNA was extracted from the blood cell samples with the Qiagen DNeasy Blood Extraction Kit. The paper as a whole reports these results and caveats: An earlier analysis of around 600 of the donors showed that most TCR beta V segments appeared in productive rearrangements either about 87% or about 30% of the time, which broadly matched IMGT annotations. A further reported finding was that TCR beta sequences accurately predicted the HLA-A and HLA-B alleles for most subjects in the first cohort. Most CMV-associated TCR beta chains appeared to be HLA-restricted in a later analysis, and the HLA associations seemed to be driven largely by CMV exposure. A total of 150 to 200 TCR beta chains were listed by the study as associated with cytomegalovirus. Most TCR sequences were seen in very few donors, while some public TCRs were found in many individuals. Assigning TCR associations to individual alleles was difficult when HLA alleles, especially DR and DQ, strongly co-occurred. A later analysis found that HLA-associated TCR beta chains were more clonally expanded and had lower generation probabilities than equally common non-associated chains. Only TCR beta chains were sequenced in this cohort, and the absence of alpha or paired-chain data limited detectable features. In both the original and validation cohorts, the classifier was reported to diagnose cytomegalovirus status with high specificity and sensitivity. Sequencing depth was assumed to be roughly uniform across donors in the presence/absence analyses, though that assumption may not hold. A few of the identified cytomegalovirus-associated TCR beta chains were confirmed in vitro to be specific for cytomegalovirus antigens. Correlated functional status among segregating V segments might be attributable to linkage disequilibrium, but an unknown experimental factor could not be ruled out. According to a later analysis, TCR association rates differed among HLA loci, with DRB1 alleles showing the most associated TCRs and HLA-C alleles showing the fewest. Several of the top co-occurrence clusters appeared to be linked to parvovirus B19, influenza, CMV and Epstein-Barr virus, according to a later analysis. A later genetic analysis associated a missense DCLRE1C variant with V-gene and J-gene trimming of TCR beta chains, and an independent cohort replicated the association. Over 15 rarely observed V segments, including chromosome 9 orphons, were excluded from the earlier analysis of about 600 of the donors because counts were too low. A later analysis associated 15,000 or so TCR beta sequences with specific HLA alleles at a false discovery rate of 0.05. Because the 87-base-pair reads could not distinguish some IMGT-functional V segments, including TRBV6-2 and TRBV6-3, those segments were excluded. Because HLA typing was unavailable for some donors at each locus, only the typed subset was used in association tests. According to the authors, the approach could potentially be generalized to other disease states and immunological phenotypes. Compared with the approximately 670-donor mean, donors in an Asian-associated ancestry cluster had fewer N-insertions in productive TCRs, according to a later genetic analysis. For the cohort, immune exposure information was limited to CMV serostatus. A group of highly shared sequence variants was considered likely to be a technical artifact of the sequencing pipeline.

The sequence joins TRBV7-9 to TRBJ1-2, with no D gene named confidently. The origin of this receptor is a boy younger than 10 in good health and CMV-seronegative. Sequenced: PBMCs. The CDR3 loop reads CASSSRPAPGYGYTF. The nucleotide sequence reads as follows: TGTGCCAGCAGCTCGCGACCCGCACCCGGGTATGGCTACACCTTC. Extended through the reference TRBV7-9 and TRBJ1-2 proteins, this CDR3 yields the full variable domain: DTGVSQNPRHKITKRGQNVTFRCDPISEHNRLYWYRQTLGQGPEFLTYFQNEAQLEKSRLLSDRFSAERPKGSFSTLEIQRTEQGDSAMYLCASSSRPAPGYGYTFGSGTRLTVV.